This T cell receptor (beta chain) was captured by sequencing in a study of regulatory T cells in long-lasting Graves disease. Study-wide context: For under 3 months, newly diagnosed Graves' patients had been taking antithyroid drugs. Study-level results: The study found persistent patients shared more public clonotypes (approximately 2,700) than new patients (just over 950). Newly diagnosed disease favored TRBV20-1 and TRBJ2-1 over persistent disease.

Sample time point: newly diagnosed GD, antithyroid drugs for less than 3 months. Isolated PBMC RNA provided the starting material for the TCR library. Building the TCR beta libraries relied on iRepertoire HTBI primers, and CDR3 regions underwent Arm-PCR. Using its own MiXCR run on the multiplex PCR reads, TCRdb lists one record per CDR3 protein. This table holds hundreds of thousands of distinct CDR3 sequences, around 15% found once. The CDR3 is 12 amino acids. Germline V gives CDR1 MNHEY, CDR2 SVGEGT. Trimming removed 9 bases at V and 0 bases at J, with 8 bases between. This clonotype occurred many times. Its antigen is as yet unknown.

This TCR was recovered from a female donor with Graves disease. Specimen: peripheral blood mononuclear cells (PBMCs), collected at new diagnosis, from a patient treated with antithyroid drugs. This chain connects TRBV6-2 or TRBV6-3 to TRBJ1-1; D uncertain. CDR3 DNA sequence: TGTGCCAGTAGAGAAGTGAACACTGAAGCTTTCTTT. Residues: CASREVNTEAFF.